Below are 31 T cell receptor beta chains sequenced from a single sample in a study of siplizumab effects on memory and regulatory T cells. Libraries were prepared by immunoSEQ multiplex PCR; TCRdb keeps only in-frame clonotypes and omits some of them. Of about 82,000 clones listed, about nine tenths are singletons. The source material was Tregs sorted from blood. These receptors were taken from a human donor in good health.

This clone showed up just a few times. This sequence joins TRBV5-6 and TRBJ1-6; no clear D gene. This CDR3 region has 13 residues. V was trimmed by 0 bases and J by 5 bases, leaving 3 bases between them. The germline CDR1 and CDR2 sequences are SGHDT and YYEEEE. In DNA, the CDR3 is TGTGCCAGCAGCTTGGCCCATAATTCACCCCTCCACTTT. Its protein product is CASSLAHNSPLHF. The full variable domain, in which reference TRBV5-6 and TRBJ1-6 provide the parts outside the CDR3, is DAGVTQSPTHLIKTRGQQVTLRCSPKSGHDTVSWYQQALGQGPQFIFQYYEEEERQRGNFPDRFSGHQFPNYSSELNVNALLLGDSALYLCASSLAHNSPLHFGNGTRLTVT.

V and J are TRBV30 and TRBJ2-7; 7 bases align to TRBD1. Looked up from germline, CDR1 is GTSNPN and CDR2 is SVGIG (reference sequence). This CDR3 is built from 16 residues. V trimming: 1 base; J trimming: 2 bases; junction bases outside the gene matches: 11. The CDR3 sequence: CAWSGLSTGYPYEQYF. DNA for the CDR3: TGTGCCTGGAGTGGCCTCTCGACAGGGTACCCCTACGAGCAGTACTTC.

V and J are TRBV7-8 and TRBJ1-1; D is unresolved. V lost 5 bases to trimming and J lost 3 bases, with 10 bases between them. Germline V gene data show CDR1 as SGHVS and CDR2 as FQNEAQ. The CDR3 is 13 residues long. CDR3 bases: TGTGCCAGCAGCAAAGGAAGAGACACTGAAGCTTTCTTT. Translated: CASSKGRDTEAFF.

This chain connects TRBV27 to TRBJ2-5; 9 bases line up with TRBD1. The J call may not be correct, given that the DNA end is closer to TRBJ2-7. The V gene's germline CDR1 is MNHEY and CDR2 SMNVEV (reference sequence). There are 16 residues in the CDR3. In nucleotides, the CDR3 is TGTGCCAGCAGTTTCCTCGGCGGGACAGGGACCTACGAGCAGTACTTC. Its protein is CASSFLGGTGTYEQYF.

The chain couples TRBV7-9 to TRBJ2-1; 7 nucleotides agree with TRBD2. With 1 base clipped from V and 10 bases from J, the junction kept 4 bases outside the gene matches. The CDR3 covers 13 residues. CDR1 is SEHNR and CDR2 is FQNEAQ in the germline V gene (reference sequence). In DNA, the CDR3 is TGTGCCAGCAGCTTAGGGGAGGGAAGGGAGCAGTTCTTC. Amino acids: CASSLGEGREQFF.

The rearrangement links TRBV9 to TRBJ2-7; TRBD2 is a possible D gene (5 bases). The CDR3 covers 15 residues. The V gene's germline CDR1 is SGDLS and CDR2 YYNGEE. V lost 0 bases, J lost 3 bases, and 13 bases lay in between. The DNA for the CDR3 is TGTGCCAGCAGCGTAGGTAGGACTGCACACTACGAGCAGTACTTC. Its translation: CASSVGRTAHYEQYF.

J is TRBJ2-7 and V is TRBV5-6; 7 nucleotides line up with TRBD1. The V gene end was trimmed by 0 bases and the J gene end by 3 bases; junction bases not matched to a gene: 6. The germline CDR1 and CDR2 sequences are SGHDT and YYEEEE. This CDR3 comprises 15 residues. The chain's CDR3 is CASSLVGQASYEQYF. The CDR3 nucleotides read TGTGCCAGCAGCTTGGTTGGACAGGCCAGCTACGAGCAGTACTTC.

The rearrangement joins TRBV14 to TRBJ2-1, with a tentative D call TRBD1 (6 bases). The CDR3 runs to 15 residues. Germline values: CDR1 SGHDN, CDR2 FVKESK. Trimming left V 1 base short and J 4 bases short, with 11 bases between. DNA of the CDR3: TGTGCCAGCAGCCAAGGAGGGACATTTTACAATGAGCAGTTCTTC. This encodes CASSQGGTFYNEQFF.

The chain combines TRBV27 with TRBJ1-2; tentative D call: TRBD1 (5 bases). This CDR3 region has 14 residues. The germline V and J ends were trimmed by 6 bases and 4 bases, with 15 bases remaining between them. Germline-derived CDR1 and CDR2 are MNHEY and SMNVEV (reference sequence). CDR3 region: CASSPTVLVYGYTF. For the CDR3, the DNA is TGTGCCAGCAGCCCGACAGTGCTGGTCTATGGCTACACCTTC.

The rearrangement links TRBV6-6 to TRBJ2-2; the D is unclear. CDR1 is MNHNY and CDR2 is SVGAGI in the germline V gene (reference sequence). This CDR3 has 14 residues. The ends were cut back, 4 bases at V and 1 base at J, with 7 bases in the middle. CDR3: CASSFWGNTGELFF. DNA for the CDR3: TGTGCCAGCAGTTTCTGGGGGAACACCGGGGAGCTGTTTTTT.

This clone was observed a handful of times. The chain has TRBV7-9 and TRBJ2-1, with D perhaps TRBD1 (5 bases). The germline V and J ends were trimmed by 5 bases and 5 bases, with 7 bases remaining between them. CDR1 SEHNR and CDR2 FQNEAQ come from the germline V gene (reference sequence). CDR3 length: 12 amino acids. CDR3 in DNA: TGTGCCAGCAGCCAGACAGACAATGAGCAGTTCTTC. Its translation is CASSQTDNEQFF.

The CDR3 sequence: CASSERGHLFF. Written as DNA, the CDR3 is TGTGCCAGCAGTGAAAGGGGACACCTGTTTTTT. The genes are TRBV25-1 and TRBJ1-4; TRBD1 might be the D (6 bases). Trimming shortened V by 2 bases and J by 14 bases, and 9 bases separated the two germline ends. Germline V gene lookup returns CDR1 MGHDK and CDR2 SYGVNS. The length of the CDR3 is 11 residues.

The V and J genes are TRBV28 and TRBJ1-6; no clear D. Per germline, CDR1 MDHEN and CDR2 SYDVKM. CDR3 length: 17 residues. V was shortened by 2 bases and J by 5 bases, with 16 bases between the two germline ends. The CDR3 here is CASSLKSSEHDNSPLHF. The CDR3 DNA follows: TGTGCCAGCAGTTTAAAATCCTCGGAACATGATAATTCACCCCTCCACTTT.

The chain links TRBV5-1 to TRBJ1-4, with 8 bases lining up with TRBD1. The V gene end was trimmed by 4 bases and the J gene end by 5 bases; junction bases not matched to a gene: 4. CDR1 is SGHRS, CDR2 YFSETQ, per germline. The CDR3 runs 14 residues. This chain's CDR3 is CASSAGGENEKLFF. For the CDR3, the DNA is TGCGCCAGCAGCGCAGGGGGCGAGAATGAAAAACTGTTTTTT. Looking up the rest from reference TRBV5-1 and TRBJ1-4 gives the full variable domain: KAGVTQTPRYLIKTRGQQVTLSCSPISGHRSVSWYQQTPGQGLQFLFEYFSETQRNKGNFPGRFSGRQFSNSRSEMNVSTLELGDSALYLCASSAGGENEKLFFGSGTQLSVL.

The chain links TRBV7-2 to TRBJ1-2; TRBD1 is a possible D gene (5 bases). CDR1 SGHTA and CDR2 FQGNSA come from the germline V gene. This CDR3 comprises 16 residues. V was clipped by 4 bases and J by 3 bases, with 18 bases between them. The CDR3 DNA sequence: TGTGCCAGCAGCTCCCGGATAGGGACCGCGGACTATGGCTACACCTTC. Its protein product is CASSSRIGTADYGYTF.

This rearrangement joins TRBV11-2 to TRBJ2-1; 8 positions agree with TRBD2. The CDR3 totals 17 residues. Germline CDR1 and CDR2: SGHAT and FQNNGV. Trimming at V came to 5 bases and at J to 3 bases, leaving 12 bases not matched to a gene. The CDR3 reads CASSPLGAGDLYNEQFF. In DNA, the CDR3 is TGTGCCAGCAGCCCCCTGGGAGCGGGGGACCTCTACAATGAGCAGTTCTTC.

The V gene is TRBV19, the J gene TRBJ2-7, with TRBD1 matching over 9 bases. Germline loops: CDR1 LNHDA, CDR2 SQIVND (reference sequence). J lost 1 base, V lost 5 bases, and 9 bases had no gene match. This CDR3 contains 16 residues. The CDR3 sequence: CASSSKRGQGSYEQYF. The CDR3 DNA reads TGTGCCAGTAGTTCTAAGCGGGGACAGGGTTCCTACGAGCAGTACTTC.

This sequence joins TRBV7-9 and TRBJ1-3, with TRBD1 matching 7 bases. Germline-derived CDR1 and CDR2 are SEHNR and FQNEAQ (reference sequence). The length of the CDR3 is 18 residues. Losses at the gene ends were 5 bases for V and 0 bases for J; bases not matched to a gene: 13. CDR3 coding DNA: TGTGCCAGCAGCCCGGCCGGAGGGGGCTTCGTCTCTGGAAACACCATATATTTT. Protein: CASSPAGGGFVSGNTIYF.

The V call is TRBV28, the J call TRBJ2-2; possible D gene TRBD1, 6 bases. CDR3 length equals 17 residues. In germline, CDR1 is MDHEN, CDR2 SYDVKM. Trimming took 5 bases from V and 4 from J, leaving 20 bases between them. CDR3 amino acids: CASSPPGTPARTGELFF. The CDR3 bases are TGTGCCAGCAGTCCGCCCGGGACACCAGCCCGCACCGGGGAGCTGTTTTTT.

J is TRBJ1-4 and V is TRBV7-6; D is possibly TRBD1 (6 bases). Germline-derived CDR1 and CDR2 are SGHVS and FNYEAQ. The CDR3 consists of 14 residues. The V gene lost 6 bases and the J gene lost 3 bases, with 11 bases spanning the gap. The CDR3 protein is CASRQGIANEKLFF. In nucleotides, the CDR3 is TGTGCCAGCAGGCAGGGGATAGCTAATGAAAAACTGTTTTTT.

A few counts support this clone. The chain recombines TRBV19 with TRBJ2-5; D is undetermined. Germline CDR1 is LNHDA and CDR2 is SQIVND (reference sequence). With 3 bases removed from V and 5 bases from J, the gap between germline ends came to 10 bases. The length of the CDR3 is 13 residues. The CDR3 DNA sequence: TGTGCCAGTAGTATCGACCTACCCGAGACCCAGTACTTC. It specifies CASSIDLPETQYF.

This chain joins TRBV7-3 and TRBJ2-1, with unresolved D. Germline V lookup: CDR1 SGHTA, CDR2 FQGTGA. The CDR3 covers 12 residues. Trimming removed 0 bases at V and 4 bases at J, with 1 base between. For the CDR3, the DNA is TGTGCCAGCAGCTTAACGTACAATGAGCAGTTCTTC. As protein: CASSLTYNEQFF.

This chain connects TRBV28 to TRBJ2-7; no definite D call. CDR1 is MDHEN and CDR2 is SYDVKM in the germline V gene. Trimming removed 4 bases at V and 0 bases at J, with 13 bases between. The CDR3 has 15 amino acids. CDR3 bases: TGTGCCAGCAGTTCTCCTTCTGGCCTCTCCTACGAGCAGTACTTC. Translating gives CASSSPSGLSYEQYF.

V gene TRBV10-3 combines with J gene TRBJ2-3; maybe TRBD2 (5 bases). The CDR3 has 15 amino acids. Germline V gene data show CDR1 as ENHRY and CDR2 as SYGVKD. V was clipped by 10 bases and J by 0 bases, with 17 bases between them. Here the CDR3 reads CATLGRDPSTDTQYF. The CDR3 DNA follows: TGTGCCACCCTTGGCCGGGATCCGAGCACAGATACGCAGTATTTT.

This CDR3 reads CASSLAGQGILSYGYTF. CDR3 in DNA: TGTGCCAGCAGCTTGGCGGGACAGGGGATTTTAAGCTATGGCTACACCTTC. The genes are TRBV5-6 and TRBJ1-2, with 10 bases lining up with TRBD1. This CDR3 comprises 17 residues. V shed 0 bases and J 4 bases; nucleotides not matched to a gene: 9. Per germline, CDR1 SGHDT and CDR2 YYEEEE.

The CDR3 spells CASSSTGLRNQPQHF. The CDR3 DNA reads as TGTGCCAGTAGTAGTACAGGCTTGAGAAATCAGCCCCAGCATTTT. The rearrangement links TRBV19 to TRBJ1-5, with a possible D match to TRBD1 (5 bases). The germline V gene encodes CDR1 LNHDA and CDR2 SQIVND (reference sequence). The CDR3 has 15 amino acids. V was shortened by 4 bases and J by 4 bases, with 14 bases between the two germline ends.

V and J are TRBV5-4 and TRBJ1-1, with 7 bases fitting TRBD1. Per germline, CDR1 SGHNT and CDR2 YYREEE (reference sequence). The CDR3 is made up of 13 amino acids. Trimming removed 2 bases from V and 10 bases from J; junction bases left unmatched: 8. The DNA of the CDR3 is TGTGCCAGCAGCTTTGCCGGGACAGCGGGAGCTTTCTTT. Translating gives CASSFAGTAGAFF.

The gene calls are TRBV5-4 and TRBJ2-3, with D possibly being TRBD1 (6 bases). The CDR3 sequence is 18 residues long. V dropped 1 base and J dropped 3 bases, with 21 bases sitting between them. Germline loops: CDR1 SGHNT, CDR2 YYREEE (reference sequence). CDR3 nucleotides: TGTGCCAGCAGCTTGTCCCCAGGACAGCCAGGTCTGACAGATACGCAGTATTTT. This gives the protein CASSLSPGQPGLTDTQYF.

This clone occurred a few times. The rearrangement links TRBV5-5 to TRBJ1-3; D may be TRBD1 (5 bases). The germline V and J ends were trimmed by 2 bases and 2 bases, with 17 bases remaining between them. The CDR3 runs to 17 residues. Germline CDR1 is SGHKS and CDR2 is YYEKEE (reference sequence). The CDR3 sequence: CASSFSFSGGTGNTIYF. The DNA for the CDR3 is TGTGCCAGCAGCTTTTCTTTTAGCGGGGGAACTGGAAACACCATATATTTT.

The chain recombines TRBV6-1 with TRBJ2-1, with 8 bases lining up with TRBD1. Unmatched junction bases numbered 5, after V lost 5 bases and J lost 11 bases. The CDR3 has 12 residues. The V gene's germline CDR1 is MNHNS and CDR2 SASEGT. CDR3 amino acids: CASSFDRGKQFF. The CDR3, as DNA: TGTGCCAGCAGTTTTGACAGGGGCAAGCAGTTCTTC.

Remarks on this clone: Other DNA sequences from this sample encode an identical CDR3 as well. The rearrangement uses TRBV18 and TRBJ2-3; D is unresolved. Between the trimmed V and J ends, which lost 4 bases and 1 base, there was a span of 0 bases. This CDR3 region has 11 residues. Looked up from germline, CDR1 is KGHSH and CDR2 is LQKENI. The CDR3 loop reads CASSRTDTQYF. The CDR3 coding sequence is TGTGCCAGCTCACGCACAGATACGCAGTATTTT.